This TCR beta chain stems from a study of T cell repertoires in cytomegalovirus infection. Across the study: Public TCR beta signatures indicated both CMV infection and matching HLA type. Points from the study as a whole: Clonotype analysis showed dominance of the ex vivo response by HLA-C-restricted CMV-specific TCR beta clonotypes.

This clonotype was counted between two and nine times. Its antigen is not known. TCRdb processed the reads anew with MiXCR; each CDR3 protein has one entry. Found here are just under 500,000 distinct CDR3 sequences, about 33% of them singletons; the top ten hold roughly a sixth. Source: cultured PBMCs, taken from culture after CMV antigen stimulation. The sequence was collected from a human donor in good health (CMV status not recorded). Some clones in this sample may be carry-over from other donors' samples.

The CDR3 reads CETTGGAGNTIYF. DNA for the CDR3: TGTGAAACTACAGGAGGGGCTGGAAACACCATATATTTT. This chain connects TRBV28 to TRBJ1-3; D perhaps matches TRBD1 (5 bases). The germline V gene encodes CDR1 MDHEN and CDR2 SYDVKM. The CDR3 consists of 13 residues. The full variable domain, with the rest looked up from reference TRBV28 and TRBJ1-3, is DVKVTQSSRYLVKRTGEKVFLECVQDMDHENMFWYRQDPGLGLRLIYFSYDVKMKEKGDIPEGYSVSREKKERFSLILESASTNQTSMYLCETTGGAGNTIYFGEGSWLTVV.